These 27 T cell receptor beta chains were sequenced from one sample in a study of CD4 T cells in relation to SARS-CoV-2 and coronaviruses. Antigens for these TCRs are unknown. Using immunoSEQ multiplex PCR, the repertoire was profiled, and TCRdb retains in-frame clones only, with some absent. The sample comprises around 18,000 clones, 65% to 75% of which are singletons, and 30% rests with the top ten. Unexposed donor CD4+ T cells date from about 2011-2019, before the COVID-19 pandemic. Isolation of CD4+ T cells took place after less than twelve days in culture. Sequencing input: CD4+ T cells from PBMCs, cultured in vitro. The source is a human donor in good health.

This clone came up a few times. The rearrangement uses TRBV10-1 and TRBJ1-5; D gene unclear. Between the trimmed V and J ends, which lost 3 bases and 7 bases, there was a span of 10 bases. Germline-derived CDR1 and CDR2 are WNHNN and SYGVQD (reference sequence). The CDR3 consists of 13 residues. The CDR3, as DNA: TGCGCCAGCAGTGAAGGTGTGGGGCAGCCCCAGCATTTT. It is translated as CASSEGVGQPQHF.

This chain uses TRBV7-9 with TRBJ2-3; D remains unclear. CDR3 length equals 14 residues. Trimming took off 3 bases at V and 0 bases at J, with 7 bases between the two ends. Germline V lookup: CDR1 SEHNR, CDR2 FQNEAQ (reference sequence). In DNA form, the CDR3 reads TGTGCCAGCAGCTTGACCGAGAGCACAGATACGCAGTATTTT. Residues: CASSLTESTDTQYF. The full variable domain, completed using reference TRBV7-9 and TRBJ2-3, is DTGVSQNPRHKITKRGQNVTFRCDPISEHNRLYWYRQTLGQGPEFLTYFQNEAQLEKSRLLSDRFSAERPKGSFSTLEIQRTEQGDSAMYLCASSLTESTDTQYFGPGTRLTVL.

The chain combines TRBV18 with TRBJ1-5; no reliable D call. V was cut by 6 bases and J by 2 bases, with 11 bases left in between. Germline V gene data show CDR1 as KGHSH and CDR2 as LQKENI. The CDR3 extends over 14 amino acids. The CDR3 is CASSRLRGNQPQHF. CDR3 coding DNA: TGTGCCAGCTCCAGGCTGAGGGGCAATCAGCCCCAGCATTTT. The variable domain in full, completed from reference TRBV18 and TRBJ1-5, reads NAGVMQNPRHLVRRRGQEARLRCSPMKGHSHVYWYRQLPEEGLKFMVYLQKENIIDESGMPKERFSAEFPKEGPSILRIQQVVRGDSAAYFCASSRLRGNQPQHFGDGTRLSIL.

This clone was counted only a few times. This chain links TRBV3-1 (or the pseudogene TRBV3-2) with TRBJ1-2; D is perhaps TRBD1 (6 bases). The CDR3 extends over 15 amino acids. Trimming removed 3 bases from V and 0 bases from J, with 11 bases in between. Germline lookup yields CDR1 LGHDT and CDR2 YNNKEL (reference sequence). The CDR3 bases are TGTGCCAGCAGCCACCACAGGGAAGCTAACTATGGCTACACCTTC. Amino acid sequence: CASSHHREANYGYTF.

The V call is TRBV30, the J call TRBJ1-5; 7 bases agree with TRBD1. The CDR3 length is 16 residues. After removal of 0 bases from V and 4 bases from J, the junction contained 9 bases not matched to a gene. Germline assignment: CDR1 GTSNPN and CDR2 SVGIG (reference sequence). CDR3 amino acids: CAWSVGWGQSNQPQHF. The CDR3 DNA reads as TGTGCCTGGAGTGTAGGGTGGGGACAGTCTAATCAGCCCCAGCATTTT.

The rearrangement links TRBV23-1 to TRBJ1-5; D gene unclear. TRBV23-1 carries the ORF label, with uncertain function. The CDR3 is made up of 13 amino acids. Deletions cut 8 bases from V and 5 bases from J, with 13 bases between. DNA of the CDR3: TGCGCCAGCGGGAAGAAGAGGGATCAGCCCCAGCATTTT. Protein sequence: CASGKKRDQPQHF.

This clone has a single count. The chain joins TRBV28 to TRBJ1-1; 8 nucleotides agree with TRBD1. The CDR3 extends over 15 amino acids. After removal of 5 bases from V and 5 bases from J, the junction contained 10 bases not matched to a gene. Germline V gives CDR1 MDHEN, CDR2 SYDVKM. Here the CDR3 DNA reads TGTGCCAGCAGTGAGCAGGGGGCCGGGCGGACTGAAGCTTTCTTT. This sequence encodes CASSEQGAGRTEAFF.

The chain is built from TRBV19 and TRBJ2-3, with D possibly TRBD2 on 6 matching bases. V was shortened by 8 bases and J by 8 bases, with 14 bases between the two germline ends. Germline CDR1 reads LNHDA; CDR2 reads SQIVND (reference sequence). This CDR3 is built from 12 residues. The CDR3 protein is CASCPHGGTQYF. The CDR3 DNA reads as TGTGCCAGTTGCCCGCACGGGGGTACGCAGTATTTT.

The genes are TRBV19 and TRBJ1-5; TRBD1 aligns across 9 bases. V shed 4 bases, J shed 3 bases, and the junction held 7 bases outside the gene matches. CDR1 is LNHDA, CDR2 SQIVND, per germline (reference sequence). The CDR3 contains 16 residues. The CDR3 here is CASSTDGTGINQPQHF. In DNA, the CDR3 is TGTGCCAGTAGTACTGACGGGACAGGGATCAATCAGCCCCAGCATTTT.

The chain uses TRBV3-1 (or the pseudogene TRBV3-2) and TRBJ2-3; a weak D match, TRBD2 (6 bases). V lost 4 bases and J 0 bases, leaving 11 bases between the germline ends. Germline V gene lookup returns CDR1 LGHDT and CDR2 YNNKEL (reference sequence). CDR3 length: 15 amino acids. CDR3 in amino acids: CASSPTGTSTDTQYF. CDR3 sequence (DNA): TGTGCCAGCAGCCCAACCGGGACTAGCACAGATACGCAGTATTTT.

V usage is TRBV27 and J usage is TRBJ2-2; D is unresolved. This CDR3 is built from 15 residues. Deletions cut 1 base from V and 6 bases from J, with 12 bases between. Per the germline V gene, CDR1 is MNHEY and CDR2 is SMNVEV (reference sequence). CDR3 sequence reads: CASSLWQQGPGELFF. For the CDR3, the DNA is TGTGCCAGCAGTTTATGGCAGCAAGGTCCCGGGGAGCTGTTTTTT.

The chain has TRBV4-1 and TRBJ2-5; D possibly corresponds to TRBD2 (5 bases). The CDR3 is 16 residues long. The V end lost 0 bases, the J end lost 1 base, and 12 bases lay between the germline ends. Germline CDR1 and CDR2: MGHRA and YSYEKL. CDR3 sequence reads: CASSQDRASSQETQYF. DNA of the CDR3: TGCGCCAGCAGCCAAGATCGGGCTAGCAGCCAAGAGACCCAGTACTTC.

V is TRBV10-1 and J is TRBJ2-1; TRBD2 matches 8 bases. The CDR3 runs 15 residues. With 0 bases clipped from V and 9 bases from J, the junction kept 7 bases outside the gene matches. Per the germline V gene, CDR1 is WNHNN and CDR2 is SYGVQD (reference sequence). DNA for the CDR3: TGCGCCAGCAGTGAGTCGTCGACTAGCGTCGGTGAGCAGTTCTTC. This encodes CASSESSTSVGEQFF.

The J gene is TRBJ2-2, the V gene TRBV6-6; 7 bases line up with TRBD1. The germline V gene encodes CDR1 MNHNY and CDR2 SVGAGI (reference sequence). V trimming: 2 bases; J trimming: 4 bases; junction bases outside the gene matches: 7. This CDR3 contains 16 residues. In DNA form, the CDR3 reads TGTGCCAGCAGTTACCCCCCACGGGACAGCACCGGGGAGCTGTTTTTT. Translation: CASSYPPRDSTGELFF.

The chain employs TRBV2 and TRBJ1-1; D remains unclear. The CDR3 runs to 14 residues. CDR1 and CDR2 from the germline V gene are SNHLY and FYNNEI. Trimming removed 4 bases from V and 3 bases from J, with 12 bases in between. CDR3 loop: CASSVMGGDTEAFF. CDR3 sequence (DNA): TGTGCCAGCAGTGTAATGGGTGGTGACACTGAAGCTTTCTTT.

The count of this clone is one. V gene TRBV6-5 combines with J gene TRBJ1-2; a possible D gene is TRBD1 (6 bases). Germline CDR1 reads MNHEY; CDR2 reads SVGAGI. This CDR3 is 14 amino acids long. Between the trimmed V and J ends, which lost 6 bases and 4 bases, there was a span of 15 bases. The CDR3 is CASRALRGAYGYTF. CDR3 sequence (DNA): TGTGCCAGCAGGGCCCTCAGGGGCGCCTATGGCTACACCTTC.

This clone was seen only once. This chain uses TRBV28 with TRBJ1-5, with D possibly matching TRBD1 (5 bases). Looked up from germline, CDR1 is MDHEN and CDR2 is SYDVKM. The V end was cut by 6 bases, the J end by 0 bases, with 12 bases between. The CDR3 is 15 residues long. CDR3 sequence reads: CASRYDRNSNQPQHF. CDR3 nucleotide sequence: TGTGCCAGCAGATACGACAGAAATAGCAATCAGCCCCAGCATTTT.

The chain joins TRBV9 to TRBJ1-6; tentative D call: TRBD1 (6 bases). Trimming cost V 3 bases and J 3 bases, with 10 bases left between them. This CDR3 region has 15 residues. The V gene's germline CDR1 is SGDLS and CDR2 YYNGEE. CDR3 residues: CASSARTDYNSPLHF. In DNA form, the CDR3 reads TGTGCCAGCAGCGCGAGGACAGACTATAATTCACCCCTCCACTTT. Full variable domain (missing parts from reference TRBV9 and TRBJ1-6): DSGVTQTPKHLITATGQRVTLRCSPRSGDLSVYWYQQSLDQGLQFLIQYYNGEERAKGNILERFSAQQFPDLHSELNLSSLELGDSALYFCASSARTDYNSPLHFGNGTRLTVT.

This chain joins TRBV6-5 and TRBJ1-5; possible D gene TRBD1, 5 bases. Per germline, CDR1 MNHEY and CDR2 SVGAGI. The length of the CDR3 is 15 residues. V was shortened by 2 bases and J by 0 bases, with 8 bases between the two germline ends. The CDR3 nucleotides are TGTGCCAGCAGTTACAGGGGAGATAGCAATCAGCCCCAGCATTTT. Protein: CASSYRGDSNQPQHF.

V gene TRBV25-1 combines with J gene TRBJ1-1; D gene unclear. Per the germline V gene, CDR1 is MGHDK and CDR2 is SYGVNS. This CDR3 comprises 13 residues. Trimming stripped 8 bases from V and 5 bases from J, with 15 bases between. The CDR3 loop reads CASSLSGWTEAFF. The CDR3 DNA follows: TGTGCCAGCTCTCTTTCGGGGTGGACTGAAGCTTTCTTT.

The chain joins TRBV15 to TRBJ1-1; no clear D. The CDR3 covers 13 residues. Per the germline V gene, CDR1 is LNHNV and CDR2 is YYDKDF (reference sequence). Trimming left V 5 bases short and J 1 base short, with 8 bases between. DNA for the CDR3: TGTGCCACCAGCCCGGCGGCGAACACTGAAGCTTTCTTT. Translation: CATSPAANTEAFF.

The gene calls are TRBV20-1 and TRBJ2-1; tentatively, D is TRBD2 (5 bases). The CDR3 length is 18 residues. V was pared by 3 bases and J by 0 bases, with 21 bases between. The germline gives CDR1 DFQATT, CDR2 SNEGSKA (reference sequence). The CDR3 bases are TGCAGTGCTAGTCGGCTAGCTCTCGTGTGGAGCTCCTACAATGAGCAGTTCTTC. This sequence encodes CSASRLALVWSSYNEQFF.

The chain recombines TRBV19 with TRBJ2-1, with 11 bases identical to TRBD2. Germline CDR1 LNHDA, CDR2 SQIVND (reference sequence). After removal of 5 bases from V and 4 bases from J, the junction contained 13 bases not matched to a gene. CDR3 length equals 18 residues. CDR3 nucleotides: TGTGCCAGTAGTCTCCTGAATAGGCTAGCGGGAGGATACAATGAGCAGTTCTTC. This encodes CASSLLNRLAGGYNEQFF.

This clone occurred a few times. The gene calls are TRBV6-5 and TRBJ1-4, with D unclear. The CDR3 is 13 amino acids. Between the trimmed V and J ends, which lost 7 bases and 6 bases, there was a span of 12 bases. Germline V gene sequence: CDR1 MNHEY, CDR2 SVGAGI. CDR3 DNA sequence: TGTGCCAGCAACCTTTACCTCGATGAAAAACTGTTTTTT. Translating gives CASNLYLDEKLFF.

This chain uses TRBV19 with TRBJ2-2; 8 bases fit TRBD1. Germline V gene data show CDR1 as LNHDA and CDR2 as SQIVND (reference sequence). With V trimmed by 6 bases and J by 1 base, 4 bases remained unmatched. The length of the CDR3 is 15 residues. CDR3 region: CASRPGTGNTGELFF. The CDR3 DNA is TGTGCCAGTAGACCCGGGACAGGGAACACCGGGGAGCTGTTTTTT. The complete variable domain, with remaining parts taken from reference TRBV19 and TRBJ2-2, reads DGGITQSPKYLFRKEGQNVTLSCEQNLNHDAMYWYRQDPGQGLRLIYYSQIVNDFQKGDIAEGYSVSREKKESFPLTVTSAQKNPTAFYLCASRPGTGNTGELFFGEGSRLTVL.

The chain has TRBV19 and TRBJ1-5, with 8 positions matching TRBD1. Germline values: CDR1 LNHDA, CDR2 SQIVND (reference sequence). Trimming at V came to 3 bases and at J to 2 bases, leaving 9 bases not matched to a gene. The CDR3 consists of 17 residues. The CDR3 nucleotides are TGTGCCAGTAGTATGTCAGGGGGCGGGAGGGGCAATCAGCCCCAGCATTTT. It yields the protein CASSMSGGGRGNQPQHF.

This clone turned up a few times. This chain connects TRBV12-5 to TRBJ2-7, with D perhaps matching TRBD2 (7 bases). Trimming stripped 7 bases from V and 2 bases from J, with 15 bases between. The germline CDR1 and CDR2 sequences are LGHNT and FRNRAP. This CDR3 spans 14 amino acids. The CDR3: CASASGEGAYEQYF. The CDR3 region has the DNA TGTGCTAGTGCTAGCGGTGAGGGGGCCTACGAGCAGTACTTC.